These 29 T cell receptor beta chains originate from one sample sequenced in a study of cytomegalovirus exposure and HLA in healthy donors. With 60 Vbeta and 13 Jbeta primers, the PCR was carried out. Sequencing was performed with immunoSEQ multiplex PCR; in TCRdb, only in-frame clones are kept and a portion is missing. This table holds roughly 78,000 clones, less than 75% found once. Sequencing was carried out using PBMCs. The receptors derive from a man aged 25-40 years in good health and CMV-seropositive.

The chain has TRBV5-1 and TRBJ2-7, with D possibly being TRBD1 (5 bases). Germline CDR1 SGHRS, CDR2 YFSETQ. Between the trimmed V and J ends, which lost 5 bases and 0 bases, there was a span of 12 bases. The CDR3 totals 14 residues. The CDR3 spells CASRRSRDSYEQYF. The CDR3 region has the DNA TGCGCCAGCAGGAGGTCCAGGGACTCCTACGAGCAGTACTTC.

In nucleotides, the CDR3 is TGTGCCAGCAGCTCTGTGAGGGACTCCGGGGAGCTGTTTTTT. Its protein product is CASSSVRDSGELFF. The chain carries TRBV5-4 and TRBJ2-2; possibly TRBD2 for D (6 bases). The CDR3 loop spans 14 amino acids. Germline loops: CDR1 SGHNT, CDR2 YYREEE (reference sequence). V dropped 3 bases and J dropped 6 bases, with 12 bases sitting between them.

The chain couples TRBV9 to TRBJ1-3, with D hard to call. CDR1 is SGDLS and CDR2 is YYNGEE in the germline V gene. The CDR3 loop spans 14 amino acids. Trimming took off 0 bases at V and 0 bases at J, with 4 bases between the two ends. The CDR3 DNA follows: TGTGCCAGCAGCGTAGGGAGCTCTGGAAACACCATATATTTT. It yields the protein CASSVGSSGNTIYF.

This sequence joins TRBV28 and TRBJ1-4; D remains ambiguous. CDR1 and CDR2 (germline): MDHEN, SYDVKM. The CDR3 totals 14 residues. The CDR3: CVTEGSRYNEKLFF. The DNA for the CDR3 is TGTGTCACTGAGGGCAGCCGATATAATGAAAAACTGTTTTTT.

This CDR3 reads CASSGGGTDTQYF. The CDR3 nucleotides are TGTGCCAGCAGTGGAGGGGGCACAGATACGCAGTATTTT. This sequence joins TRBV27 and TRBJ2-3; perhaps TRBD2 as D (6 bases). The germline V gene has CDR1 MNHEY and CDR2 SMNVEV (reference sequence). Trimming took 5 bases from V and 1 from J, leaving 7 bases between them. The CDR3 extends over 13 amino acids.

This chain links TRBV5-5 with TRBJ1-2; TRBD1 aligns across 12 bases. The V segment lost 4 bases and the J segment 7 bases; nucleotides outside the gene matches: 11. Germline V gene sequence: CDR1 SGHKS, CDR2 YYEKEE (reference sequence). The CDR3 runs to 16 residues. The CDR3 nucleotides read TGTGCCAGCAGCCTGGGACAGGGGGCGCTTGGGGGTGGCTACACCTTC. Its translation is CASSLGQGALGGGYTF. Filled out from reference TRBV5-5 and TRBJ1-2, the complete variable domain reads DAGVTQSPTHLIKTRGQQVTLRCSPISGHKSVSWYQQVLGQGPQFIFQYYEKEERGRGNFPDRFSARQFPNYSSELNVNALLLGDSALYLCASSLGQGALGGGYTFGSGTRLTVV.

The chain employs TRBV9 and TRBJ1-2; 9 bases are shared with TRBD1. J lost 3 bases, V lost 6 bases, and 15 bases had no gene match. The CDR3 has 17 amino acids. Germline assignment: CDR1 SGDLS and CDR2 YYNGEE. The CDR3 DNA reads TGTGCCAGCACCACCGCCTCGGGACAGGGTTTTTACTATGGCTACACCTTC. Protein: CASTTASGQGFYYGYTF.

The chain joins TRBV11-2 to TRBJ1-1, with TRBD1 as a possible D gene (6 bases). Germline values: CDR1 SGHAT, CDR2 FQNNGV. With 5 bases removed from V and 1 base from J, the gap between germline ends came to 11 bases. The CDR3 is 14 residues long. The CDR3 here is CASSPRGGNTEAFF. Here the CDR3 DNA reads TGTGCCAGCAGCCCGAGGGGGGGGAACACTGAAGCTTTCTTT.

This clone has a handful of counts. The chain recombines TRBV4-3 with TRBJ2-2; no definite D call. This CDR3 is 16 amino acids long. CDR1 is LGHNA and CDR2 is YSLEER in the germline V gene. V lost 4 bases and J 3 bases, leaving 15 bases between the germline ends. The CDR3 bases are TGCGCCAGCAGCCCCGACAAAAGACACCACACCGGGGAGCTGTTTTTT. Protein: CASSPDKRHHTGELFF.

The rearrangement joins TRBV7-2 to TRBJ2-3; a possible D gene is TRBD1 (5 bases). The CDR3 is 12 amino acids. Germline assignment: CDR1 SGHTA and CDR2 FQGNSA. The ends were cut back, 10 bases at V and 0 bases at J, with 8 bases in the middle. CDR3 sequence (DNA): TGTGCCACGACAGCTAGCACAGATACGCAGTATTTT. Translated, it gives CATTASTDTQYF.

This chain links TRBV11-3 with TRBJ2-7; D gene unclear. CDR1 is SGHNT and CDR2 is YENEEA in the germline V gene. Trimming took off 5 bases at V and 0 bases at J, with 5 bases between the two ends. There are 12 residues in the CDR3. CDR3 nucleotide sequence: TGTGCCAGCAGCCGGAGCTCCTACGAGCAGTACTTC. Residues: CASSRSSYEQYF.

CDR3 residues: CASSPTAGGNQPQHF. The CDR3 DNA is TGTGCCAGCAGCCCTACGGCGGGTGGCAATCAGCCCCAGCATTTT. This chain joins TRBV7-9 and TRBJ1-5; D unresolved. CDR1 is SEHNR and CDR2 is FQNEAQ in the germline V gene (reference sequence). Trimming cost V 5 bases and J 2 bases, with 13 bases left between them. CDR3 length: 15 amino acids.

V and J are TRBV7-3 and TRBJ2-3; 7 nucleotides match TRBD2. The CDR3 runs to 15 residues. J lost 0 bases, V lost 4 bases, and 4 bases had no gene match. The V gene's germline CDR1 is SGHTA and CDR2 FQGTGA. CDR3 coding DNA: TGTGCCAGCAGCTCAAGCGGGAAGAGCACAGATACGCAGTATTTT. As protein: CASSSSGKSTDTQYF.

CDR3 bases: TGTGCCAGCAGCGTTGCCCAGGGAATCTCCTACGAGCAGTACTTC. Amino acid sequence: CASSVAQGISYEQYF. V gene TRBV7-9 combines with J gene TRBJ2-7, with D tentatively TRBD1 (5 bases). Germline V gives CDR1 SEHNR, CDR2 FQNEAQ (reference sequence). This CDR3 region has 15 residues. Deletions cut 5 bases from V and 0 bases from J, with 14 bases between.

The V gene is TRBV6-6, the J gene TRBJ2-3; D not resolved. Between the trimmed V and J ends, which lost 0 bases and 0 bases, there was a span of 7 bases. The CDR3 covers 15 residues. CDR1 is MNHNY and CDR2 is SVGAGI in the germline V gene (reference sequence). DNA for the CDR3: TGTGCCAGCAGTTACTCTGGCGGAAGCACAGATACGCAGTATTTT. This gives the protein CASSYSGGSTDTQYF.

V gene TRBV28 combines with J gene TRBJ2-7; unclear D gene. This CDR3 comprises 12 residues. V shed 6 bases and J shed 6 bases, with 12 bases lying between them. Germline V lookup: CDR1 MDHEN, CDR2 SYDVKM. The CDR3 region is CASRPGSPEQYF. The DNA of the CDR3 is TGTGCCAGCAGACCAGGTTCGCCCGAGCAGTACTTC.

The chain couples TRBV6-1 to TRBJ2-7; 12 bases align to TRBD2. This CDR3 spans 15 amino acids. V gave up 6 bases and J gave up 3 bases; unmatched junction bases: 6. In germline, CDR1 is MNHNS, CDR2 SASEGT. DNA of the CDR3: TGTGCCAGCAGGGCCGGACTAGCGGGAATCTACGAGCAGTACTTC. Translated, it gives CASRAGLAGIYEQYF.

This chain joins TRBV9 and TRBJ2-5, with D tentatively TRBD2 (7 bases). CDR1 and CDR2 from the germline V gene are SGDLS and YYNGEE. The CDR3 has 15 amino acids. V shed 0 bases and J shed 5 bases, with 14 bases lying between them. The CDR3 loop reads CASSVASGGGETQYF. Written as DNA, the CDR3 is TGTGCCAGCAGCGTAGCTAGCGGAGGGGGGGAGACCCAGTACTTC.

The genes are TRBV5-4 and TRBJ2-7; 7 bases are shared with TRBD1. CDR3 length: 14 amino acids. V gave up 2 bases and J gave up 0 bases; unmatched junction bases: 2. Germline CDR1 SGHNT, CDR2 YYREEE (reference sequence). This CDR3 is CASSFGTASYEQYF. The CDR3 DNA sequence: TGTGCCAGCAGCTTCGGGACAGCCTCCTACGAGCAGTACTTC.

The rearrangement uses TRBV28 and TRBJ1-5, with D perhaps TRBD1 (5 bases). Trimming pared 8 bases from V and 11 bases from J, leaving 16 bases between. Germline V gene sequence: CDR1 MDHEN, CDR2 SYDVKM. This CDR3 spans 12 amino acids. The CDR3 region has the DNA TGTGCCAGCGGAAAAGAGACAGCAGCCCAGCATTTT. Translating gives CASGKETAAQHF.

The DNA of the CDR3 is TGTGCCAGCAGCTCCCACAGGGCCTTGAACACTGAAGCTTTCTTT. Translating it yields CASSSHRALNTEAFF. The chain carries TRBV7-9 and TRBJ1-1; possibly TRBD1 for D (6 bases). The CDR3 covers 15 residues. Trimming took 4 bases from V and 0 from J, leaving 12 bases between them. Germline V CDR1 and CDR2: SEHNR, FQNEAQ (reference sequence).

About this clone: The junction and the germline gene differ at one end; a read error may be behind it. The rearrangement uses TRBV7-7 and TRBJ2-1, with 8 positions matching TRBD1. The germline V gene encodes CDR1 SSHAT and CDR2 FNYEAQ (reference sequence). The CDR3 covers 21 residues. The CDR3 coding sequence is TGTGCTAGCAGCTTAGAGCCCTGGACAGGGTCAGGGATTACCTCCTACAATGAGCAGTTCTTC. It encodes CASSLEPWTGSGITSYNEQFF. Complete variable domain (other parts from reference TRBV7-7 and TRBJ2-1): GAGVSQSPRYKVTKRGQDVTLRCDPISSHATLYWYQQALGQGPEFLTYFNYEAQPDKSGLPSDRFSAERPEGSISTLTIQRTEQRDSAMYRCASSLEPWTGSGITSYNEQFFGPGTRLTVL.

Written as DNA, the CDR3 is TGTGCCAGCAGCTTGACAGAGATACCCTACGAGCAGTACTTC. Encoded protein: CASSLTEIPYEQYF. The chain has TRBV7-9 and TRBJ2-7; possibly TRBD1 for D (5 bases). CDR1 SEHNR and CDR2 FQNEAQ come from the germline V gene (reference sequence). CDR3 length equals 14 residues. The germline V and J ends were trimmed by 3 bases and 2 bases, with 11 bases remaining between them.

The gene calls are TRBV9 and TRBJ1-2, with 7 bases identical to TRBD1. Per the germline V gene, CDR1 is SGDLS and CDR2 is YYNGEE. The CDR3 spans 14 residues. V trimming: 3 bases; J trimming: 8 bases; junction bases outside the gene matches: 10. CDR3 sequence (DNA): TGTGCCAGCAGCGCCTCAACAGGGGTGGCGGGCTACACCTTC. This gives the protein CASSASTGVAGYTF.

The chain carries TRBV6-4 and TRBJ1-1; 7 bases match TRBD1. The germline V gene has CDR1 MRHNA and CDR2 SNTAGT. CDR3 size: 15 residues. V was clipped by 10 bases and J by 1 base; unmatched bases: 12. The chain's CDR3 is CATPPPTGQNTEAFF. For the CDR3, the DNA is TGTGCCACCCCGCCCCCGACAGGGCAGAACACTGAAGCTTTCTTT.

This clone was seen more than once but under ten times. V gene TRBV10-1 combines with J gene TRBJ2-1, with 9 bases lining up with TRBD2. V lost 3 bases to trimming and J lost 9 bases; unmatched junction nucleotides: 9. Germline V gives CDR1 WNHNN, CDR2 SYGVQD (reference sequence). This CDR3 region has 15 residues. CDR3 sequence: CASSESGGGAREQFF. Written as DNA, the CDR3 is TGCGCCAGCAGTGAATCGGGCGGGGGGGCCCGTGAGCAGTTCTTC.

The chain links TRBV5-4 to TRBJ2-5, with TRBD2 identical over 7 bases. The DNA end is a closer match to TRBJ2-7, so the J assignment may be wrong. Per the germline V gene, CDR1 is SGHNT and CDR2 is YYREEE (reference sequence). The CDR3 runs to 17 residues. The CDR3 DNA reads as TGTGCCAGCAGCTACACAATTGGGCTAGCGGACACCTACGAGCAGTACTTC. This encodes CASSYTIGLADTYEQYF.

The J gene is TRBJ1-1, the V gene TRBV12-5; possibly TRBD1 for D (5 bases). Germline CDR1 and CDR2: LGHNT and FRNRAP. This CDR3 has 14 amino acids. Trimming left V 6 bases short and J 4 bases short, with 15 bases between. The CDR3 loop reads CASGGPGGVTEAFF. DNA of the CDR3: TGTGCTAGTGGGGGACCCGGGGGAGTCACTGAAGCTTTCTTT.

The CDR3: CASSQGLFDEQYF. The CDR3 coding sequence is TGCGCCAGCAGCCAGGGACTCTTTGACGAGCAGTACTTC. The gene calls are TRBV4-1 and TRBJ2-7, with D perhaps TRBD2 (6 bases). The V and J ends lost 3 bases and 5 bases respectively, with 11 bases between them. The V gene's germline CDR1 is MGHRA and CDR2 YSYEKL. The CDR3 loop spans 13 amino acids.